The 8 T cell receptor beta chains in this list originate from one sample, sequenced in a study of blood T cell repertoires in COVID-19. Sequencing used immunoSEQ multiplex PCR; TCRdb keeps in-frame clones, though not all of them. This sample has roughly 200,000 clones, with approximately 83% found just once. Sample: peripheral blood. All receptors come from a middle-aged man with active or convalescent COVID-19.

The chain joins TRBV19 to TRBJ1-4; D possibly corresponds to TRBD1 (5 bases). Between the trimmed V and J ends, which lost 1 base and 5 bases, there was a span of 8 bases. The CDR3 contains 14 residues. Germline values: CDR1 LNHDA, CDR2 SQIVND (reference sequence). The CDR3: CASSIGGHNEKLFF. Written as DNA, the CDR3 is TGTGCCAGTAGTATAGGCGGACACAATGAAAAACTGTTTTTT.

The chain links TRBV3-1 (or the pseudogene TRBV3-2) to TRBJ1-5, with a possible D match to TRBD1 (5 bases). Between the trimmed V and J ends, which lost 4 bases and 2 bases, there was a span of 21 bases. CDR3 length: 18 residues. Germline CDR1 and CDR2: LGHDT and YNNKEL (reference sequence). CDR3 region: CASSRRGASRLGNQPQHF. Here the CDR3 DNA reads TGTGCCAGCAGCCGGAGGGGCGCTTCTAGACTAGGCAATCAGCCCCAGCATTTT.

V usage is TRBV5-8 and J usage is TRBJ2-7, with TRBD1 matching 9 bases. The CDR3 runs 14 residues. J gave up 6 bases and V 3 bases, and 7 bases lay outside the gene matches. The germline V gene encodes CDR1 SGHTS and CDR2 YDEGEE. DNA for the CDR3: TGTGCCAGCAGCTGGGGGGACAGGGATAGCGAGCAGTACTTC. Translating gives CASSWGDRDSEQYF.

This clone occurred once. The junction departs from germline at one end; a sequencing error may be responsible. This rearrangement joins TRBV7-3 to TRBJ1-1; TRBD1 agrees at 9 bases. Per the germline V gene, CDR1 is SGHTA and CDR2 is FQGTGA. This CDR3 comprises 14 residues. The CDR3 DNA is TGTGCCAGCAGCGTAACAGGGGGCGACACTGAAGCTTTCTTT. Amino acids: CASSVTGGDTEAFF.

This rearrangement joins TRBV29-1 to TRBJ2-1; 11 positions match TRBD1. Germline trimming cut 7 bases from V and 8 bases from J; bases unmatched to any gene: 4. This CDR3 spans 12 amino acids. Germline lookup yields CDR1 SQVTM and CDR2 ANQGSEA. CDR3 coding DNA: TGCAGCGCCCGGACAGGGGGCCATGAGCAGTTCTTC. Encoded protein: CSARTGGHEQFF.

V is TRBV7-2 and J is TRBJ2-1; 8 bases match TRBD1. Germline V lookup: CDR1 SGHTA, CDR2 FQGNSA. V gave up 4 bases and J gave up 5 bases; unmatched junction bases: 7. The CDR3 loop spans 15 amino acids. CDR3 DNA: TGTGCCAGCAGCTCACAGGGGGGTTTGGACAATGAGCAGTTCTTC. Its protein is CASSSQGGLDNEQFF.

The rearrangement links TRBV6-1 to TRBJ2-4; D call uncertain. Germline assignment: CDR1 MNHNS and CDR2 SASEGT. This CDR3 contains 16 residues. The germline V and J ends were trimmed by 3 bases and 2 bases, with 14 bases remaining between them. CDR3 in amino acids: CASSEEPHRTKNIQYF. The DNA of the CDR3 is TGTGCCAGCAGTGAGGAGCCCCATCGGACCAAAAACATTCAGTACTTC.

The chain couples TRBV7-2 to TRBJ1-2, with TRBD1 as a possible D gene (5 bases). CDR3 length: 16 residues. V lost 1 base and J lost 0, with 12 bases in between. Germline V gene lookup returns CDR1 SGHTA and CDR2 FQGNSA. The CDR3: CASSLVQATANYGYTF. Written as DNA, the CDR3 is TGTGCCAGCAGCTTAGTTCAAGCGACAGCTAACTATGGCTACACCTTC.